This T cell receptor (beta chain) came from a study of T cells in Graves' hyperthyroidism and ophthalmopathy. The study's findings and limits: Median prediction lead before ophthalmopathy onset was six to eight months with the model. Expanded thyroid clonotypes (above 0.001) were mostly also found in blood. In the analysis, a 13 V-J model separated ophthalmopathy from stable hyperthyroidism.

CDR1 and CDR2 from the germline V gene are LNHDA and SQIVND (reference sequence). The germline V and J ends were trimmed by 3 bases and 10 bases, with 16 bases remaining between them. The CDR3 extends over 14 amino acids. For this clonotype: The target antigen is unknown.

The study enrolled patients aged 18 to 65 with newly diagnosed hyperthyroidism of under 2 months' duration. TCR beta CDR3 regions were amplified from RNA transcripts. HTBI primers were employed in a first-round RT-PCR of the TCR CDR3. Each CDR3 protein is one row after TCRdb ran MiXCR on the multiplex PCR reads. The sample has about 700,000 distinct CDR3 sequences; roughly 15% are singletons. The chain carries TRBV19 and TRBJ2-1; the D gene is possibly TRBD2 (5 bases). This receptor was taken from a woman aged 18-30 years with Graves' hyperthyroidism. Specimen: blood. DNA of the CDR3: TGTGCCAGTAGTATCCAGGACTCCCATCGGGAGCAGTTCTTC. Its translation is CASSIQDSHREQFF.